The clone carrying this T cell receptor beta chain was picked up one time. The data stem from a study of blood T cell repertoires in COVID-19. Study-level information: Material from acute and convalescent COVID-19 was sourced from the United States, Italy and Spain. T cells, B-cell-depleted T cells, or PBMCs supplied cDNA or gDNA.

How the authors handled the data: Amplification of reference gene primers was used by the study to estimate nucleated cell counts. TCRdb's table, derived via immunoSEQ multiplex PCR, lists solely in-frame clones and lacks some. D and trimming were read from the DNA, whereas the V and J calls and clone size are those reported in that table. The data hold 95,000 to 100,000 clones, with roughly 85% observed a single time. The receptor was isolated from a woman between 65 and 79 years old with active or convalescent COVID-19. The sequencing sample was made of peripheral blood.

This CDR3 reads CASVFSGTSGNEQFF. In DNA, the CDR3 is TGTGCCAGCGTTTTCAGCGGGACTAGCGGCAATGAGCAGTTCTTC. The chain joins TRBV28 to TRBJ2-1; 11 bases fit TRBD2. Germline V gene data show CDR1 as MDHEN and CDR2 as SYDVKM. This CDR3 contains 15 residues. The trim removed 8 bases at V and 6 bases at J, leaving 9 bases unmatched.